A single T cell receptor beta chain is shown here with its context. The sample comes from a study of T cell changes during pregnancy in multiple sclerosis. Germline CDR1 reads MNHEY; CDR2 reads SVGAGI. The CDR3 is made up of 15 amino acids. Trimming removed 2 bases at V and 0 bases at J, with 5 bases between. TCRdb's table, derived via immunoSEQ multiplex PCR, lists solely in-frame clones and lacks some. This table holds some 52,000 clones, about 92% found once. The sequence was collected from a female donor with multiple sclerosis, enrolled in a pregnancy study. The chain joins TRBV6-5 to TRBJ1-6; D gene uncertain. The sample here was CD4+ T cells from peripheral blood mononuclear cells, taken in the third trimester of pregnancy. The CDR3 here is CASSYRGSYNSPLHF. CDR3 nucleotide sequence: TGTGCCAGCAGTTACCGGGGCTCCTATAATTCACCCCTCCACTTT.